The rows below give T cell receptor beta chains drawn from one sample of a study of blood T cells in healthy people across ages. Each CDR3 protein gets one entry after TCRdb re-called the 5' RACE reads with MiXCR. The sample carries around 600,000 distinct CDR3 sequences, around half recorded once. The sequencing sample was made of blood. Receptors originate from an elderly man in good health. The CDR3 runs from the conserved cysteine through the conserved F or W. The D gene is left open where the match is weak. Only some rows state a clone size, as once, few, many or a class for expanded clones.

CDR3aa,CDR3nt,d_gene,j_gene,abundance,v_gene
CATSPDGLAGFQETQYF,TGTGCCACCAGCCCAGATGGACTAGCGGGATTCCAAGAGACCCAGTACTTC,TRBD2,TRBJ2-5,NA,TRBV15
CATSCNPRPPGQYF,TGTGCCACCAGCTGCAACCCTCGGCCGCCGGGGCAGTACTTC,NA,TRBJ2-5,NA,TRBV15
CASSLGAGGNYEQYF,TGTGCCAGCAGCTTAGGTGCGGGAGGGAACTACGAGCAGTACTTC,TRBD2,TRBJ2-7,NA,TRBV7-2
CASSQGQGSYNGQFF,TGCGCCAGCAGCCAAGGGCAGGGCTCCTACAATGGGCAGTTCTTC,NA,TRBJ2-1,NA,TRBV4-3
CASSSTAGQIYEQYF,TGTGCCAGCAGCTCCACGGCGGGACAGATTTACGAGCAGTACTTC,NA,TRBJ2-7,few,TRBV5-5
CASSVDPFASTDTADNEQYF,TGTGCCAGCAGCGTAGACCCTTTTGCCTCGACGGATACCGCGGATAATGAGCAGTACTTC,NA,TRBJ2-5,NA,TRBV9
CASSYLAYNEQFF,TGTGCCAGCAGTTACTTGGCCTACAATGAGCAGTTCTTC,NA,TRBJ2-1,NA,TRBV6-2/TRBV6-3
CASSYGDTTYNEQFF,TGTGCCAGCAGTTACGGGGACACAACCTACAATGAGCAGTTCTTC,NA,TRBJ2-1,NA,TRBV6-6
CASSHPGSNEQFF,TGCGCCAGCAGCCACCCAGGGTCCAATGAGCAGTTCTTC,NA,TRBJ2-1,NA,TRBV4-3
CSARDPRGTGSHEQFF,TGCAGTGCTAGAGATCCCCGAGGGACAGGGTCCCATGAGCAGTTCTTC,TRBD1,TRBJ2-1,NA,TRBV20-1
CASSYAAGSSYNEQFF,TGTGCCAGCAGCTACGCTGCGGGCAGCTCCTACAATGAGCAGTTCTTC,NA,TRBJ2-1,NA,TRBV6-5
CATQQGVKDYEQYF,TGTGCCACCCAACAGGGGGTCAAGGACTACGAGCAGTACTTC,TRBD1,TRBJ2-7,NA,TRBV15
CASSMISGVTDTQYF,TGTGCCAGCAGCATGATAAGCGGGGTCACAGATACGCAGTATTTT,TRBD2,TRBJ2-3,NA,TRBV7-2
CASSLLAGGLSTDTQYF,TGTGCCAGCAGTTTGTTAGCGGGGGGCCTAAGCACAGATACGCAGTATTTT,TRBD2,TRBJ2-3,many,TRBV6-6
CASSPWTSGSYEQYF,TGTGCCAGCAGCCCGTGGACTAGCGGCTCCTACGAGCAGTACTTC,TRBD2,TRBJ2-7,many,TRBV7-9
CASSAGQGRPNYGYTF,TGTGCCAGCAGCGCGGGACAGGGAAGACCTAACTATGGCTACACCTTC,TRBD1,TRBJ1-2,NA,TRBV7-9
CASSFSGRGSEQYF,TGTGCCAGCAGTTTCAGTGGGAGGGGAAGCGAGCAGTACTTC,TRBD2,TRBJ2-7,few,TRBV27
CASRVTGTSYEQYF,TGTGCCAGCAGGGTGACAGGGACCTCCTACGAGCAGTACTTC,TRBD1,TRBJ2-7,once,TRBV6-2/TRBV6-3
CASSIMGTGRQEQFF,TGTGCCAGCTCGATTATGGGGACAGGTCGTCAGGAGCAGTTCTTC,TRBD1,TRBJ2-1,NA,TRBV6-1
CASSLYGGANNEQYF,TGCGCCAGCAGCTTGTATGGGGGGGCCAACAATGAGCAGTACTTC,NA,TRBJ2-5,NA,TRBV5-1
CASRRDLVAEAFF,TGCGCCAGCAGGCGTGACCTGGTCGCTGAAGCTTTCTTT,NA,TRBJ1-1,NA,TRBV5-1
CASSPHRVGSHNDQFF,TGTGCCAGCAGCCCGCACAGGGTTGGGTCTCACAATGATCAGTTCTTC,NA,TRBJ2-1,NA,TRBV7-2
CASSSSRAFYEQYF,TGTGCCAGCAGCTCCTCCAGGGCGTTCTACGAGCAGTACTTC,NA,TRBJ2-7,NA,TRBV13
CASSLGFHTDTQYF,TGTGCCAGCAGTTTAGGCTTCCACACAGATACGCAGTATTTT,NA,TRBJ2-3,many,TRBV6-6
CSASPGQGFNEQYF,TGCAGTGCTAGCCCGGGACAGGGGTTCAACGAGCAGTACTTC,TRBD1,TRBJ2-7,few,TRBV20-1
CAIRGGTGGREELFF,TGTGCCATCAGGGGGGGGACAGGCGGCCGGGAGGAACTGTTTTTT,TRBD1,TRBJ1-4,NA,TRBV10-3
CASSPGTSGSGNTQYF,TGCGCCAGCAGCCCTGGGACTAGCGGGAGTGGGAATACGCAGTATTTT,TRBD2,TRBJ2-3,few,TRBV4-3
CASSFPGLVNNEQFF,TGTGCCAGCAGCTTCCCGGGACTAGTGAACAATGAGCAGTTCTTC,TRBD2,TRBJ2-1,NA,TRBV7-9
CAWTLWGSGEQFF,TGTGCCTGGACCCTCTGGGGGTCCGGTGAGCAGTTCTTC,NA,TRBJ2-1,few,TRBV30
CASTGRTDYIHGYTF,TGTGCCAGCACCGGGAGGACAGACTATATTCATGGCTACACCTTC,NA,TRBJ1-2,NA,TRBV7-2
CAISERQETQYF,TGTGCCATCAGTGAAAGACAAGAGACCCAGTACTTC,NA,TRBJ2-5,NA,TRBV10-3
CASSWLQGNEQYF,TGCGCCAGCAGCTGGCTCCAGGGGAACGAGCAGTACTTC,NA,TRBJ2-7,NA,TRBV5-1
CASNRGAGGELFF,TGTGCCAGCAACAGGGGGGCGGGCGGGGAGCTGTTTTTT,TRBD1,TRBJ2-2,NA,TRBV12-3/TRBV12-4
CASSLSAGMDYEQYF,TGCGCCAGCAGCCTCTCGGCAGGAATGGACTACGAGCAGTACTTC,NA,TRBJ2-7,few,TRBV5-1
CASSYGSGSGTDTQYF,TGTGCCAGCAGTTACGGCAGCGGGAGTGGCACAGATACGCAGTATTTT,TRBD2,TRBJ2-3,NA,TRBV6-6
CASSTGDGSNQPQHF,TGTGCCAGCAGCACAGGGGACGGTAGCAATCAGCCCCAGCATTTT,TRBD1,TRBJ1-5,NA,TRBV5-5
CASSYVSGGADFGNTIYF,TGTGCCAGCAGTTACGTCTCAGGTGGGGCAGATTTTGGAAACACCATATATTTT,NA,TRBJ1-3,NA,TRBV6-5
CASRADRNEQFF,TGCGCCAGCAGAGCTGACAGGAATGAGCAGTTCTTC,NA,TRBJ2-1,few,TRBV5-1
CASSPSLGGGYTF,TGTGCCAGCAGTCCCAGTTTAGGGGGCGGCTACACCTTC,TRBD1,TRBJ1-2,many,TRBV6-6
CASSDVGLYNEQFF,TGTGCCAGCAGTGATGTAGGGTTGTACAATGAGCAGTTCTTC,NA,TRBJ2-1,few,TRBV25-1
CASSPSANSGANVLTF,TGCGCCAGCAGCCCCTCGGCCAACTCTGGGGCCAACGTCCTGACTTTC,NA,TRBJ2-6,few,TRBV5-1
CASSQERNREQFF,TGCGCCAGCAGCCAAGAAAGGAACCGCGAGCAGTTCTTC,NA,TRBJ2-1,NA,TRBV4-3
CASSLSGAGANTDTQYF,TGTGCCAGCAGCCTATCCGGAGCAGGGGCTAACACAGATACGCAGTATTTT,NA,TRBJ2-3,NA,TRBV9
CASSQDLNNEQFF,TGTGCCAGCAGCCAAGATCTGAACAATGAGCAGTTCTTC,NA,TRBJ2-1,NA,TRBV3-1
CASSLIISGSYEQFF,TGCGCCAGCAGCTTGATAATCTCGGGGAGTTATGAGCAGTTCTTC,NA,TRBJ2-1,few,TRBV5-1
CASSVGPDTDTQYF,TGTGCCAGCAGCGTAGGTCCGGACACAGATACGCAGTATTTT,NA,TRBJ2-3,few,TRBV9
CASSADALSGANVLTF,TGTGCCAGCAGTGCCGACGCCCTCTCTGGGGCCAACGTCCTGACTTTC,NA,TRBJ2-6,NA,TRBV25-1
CSAIQTEQETQYF,TGCAGTGCGATCCAGACGGAACAAGAGACCCAGTACTTC,NA,TRBJ2-5,many,TRBV20-1
CASSPPRSGVYEQYF,TGTGCCAGCTCACCACCGCGGTCCGGGGTCTACGAGCAGTACTTC,NA,TRBJ2-7,few,TRBV18
CASSLGSGQTYEQYF,TGCGCCAGCAGCTTGGGGTCGGGACAGACCTACGAGCAGTACTTC,TRBD1,TRBJ2-7,few,TRBV5-1
CASIRWGTEAFF,TGTGCCAGCATTCGCTGGGGAACTGAAGCTTTCTTT,NA,TRBJ1-1,many,TRBV6-5
CASRPGPSTEAFF,TGTGCCAGCAGACCCGGACCGAGCACTGAAGCTTTCTTT,NA,TRBJ1-1,few,TRBV7-3
CASSPNYRGRVTEAFF,TGTGCCAGCAGCCCTAACTACAGGGGACGAGTCACTGAAGCTTTCTTT,TRBD1,TRBJ1-1,NA,TRBV7-9
CSARGGLDTQYF,TGCAGTGCTAGAGGGGGGTTGGACACGCAGTATTTT,NA,TRBJ2-3,NA,TRBV20-1
CASSLELAGVQETQYF,TGCGCCAGCAGCTTGGAACTAGCGGGAGTTCAGGAGACCCAGTACTTC,TRBD2,TRBJ2-5,NA,TRBV5-1
CASSLGGNIQYF,TGCGCCAGCAGCTTGGGCGGAAACATTCAGTACTTC,NA,TRBJ2-4,NA,TRBV5-1
CASSPEAGAGHTQYF,TGTGCCAGCAGTCCAGAAGCGGGGGCGGGACATACGCAGTATTTT,TRBD2,TRBJ2-3,NA,TRBV27
CSAVGGPDRGGRYGYTF,TGCAGCGCCGTGGGGGGCCCCGACAGGGGCGGTAGGTATGGCTACACCTTC,TRBD1,TRBJ1-2,NA,TRBV29-1
CASTPRWTNEQFF,TGTGCCAGCACCCCCAGGTGGACCAATGAGCAGTTCTTC,NA,TRBJ2-1,many,TRBV6-5